Below are 19 T cell receptor beta chains sequenced from a single sample in a study of T cells in Graves' hyperthyroidism and ophthalmopathy. TCR beta CDR3 regions were amplified from RNA transcripts. HTBI primers were employed in a first-round RT-PCR of the TCR CDR3. TCRdb ran MiXCR on the multiplex PCR reads and lists one entry per CDR3 protein. The sample lists roughly 570,000 distinct CDR3 sequences; around 42% were seen once. The sequencing sample was made of peripheral blood or thyroid tissue (not recorded which). These receptors originate from an adult woman with Graves' disease, either hyperthyroidism or ophthalmopathy (not recorded which).

There are many counts of this clonotype. The CDR3 region is CASSRGGSHETQYF. The CDR3 nucleotides are TGTGCCAGCAGCCGGGGGGGAAGTCATGAGACCCAGTACTTC. J is TRBJ2-5 and V is TRBV7-9; 8 positions match TRBD2. The ends lost 5 bases at V and 5 bases at J; junction bases unmatched: 7. Germline V gene data show CDR1 as SEHNR and CDR2 as FQNEAQ (reference sequence). This CDR3 region has 14 residues. The full variable domain, with the rest looked up from reference TRBV7-9 and TRBJ2-5, is DTGVSQNPRHKITKRGQNVTFRCDPISEHNRLYWYRQTLGQGPEFLTYFQNEAQLEKSRLLSDRFSAERPKGSFSTLEIQRTEQGDSAMYLCASSRGGSHETQYFGPGTRLLVL.

This clonotype appeared many times. The chain has TRBV30 and TRBJ1-2; D possibly corresponds to TRBD1 (6 bases). Trimming pared 5 bases from V and 4 bases from J, leaving 14 bases between. The CDR3 has 13 residues. Germline V gene data show CDR1 as GTSNPN and CDR2 as SVGIG (reference sequence). The CDR3 region has the DNA TGTGCCTGGTCCCGCAGGGGAGGCTATGGCTACACCTTC. Its protein is CAWSRRGGYGYTF.

As for this clonotype: A read error may explain this, as a much larger clone is one base away. This chain uses TRBV4-1 with TRBJ1-6; D uncertain. CDR1 and CDR2 (germline): MGHRA, YSYEKL. CDR3 length: 15 amino acids. V gave up 4 bases and J gave up 7 bases, with 14 bases separating them. The CDR3 nucleotides read TGCGCCAGCAGCCCACGACAAGACCCCAATTCACCCCTCCACTTT. Translating gives CASSPRQDPNSPLHF.

This clonotype was picked up many times. The V gene is TRBV29-1, the J gene TRBJ2-7; D possibly matches TRBD1 or TRBD2 (5 bases each). V lost 5 bases and J 5 bases, leaving 19 bases between the germline ends. CDR3 length: 14 residues. Germline CDR1 reads SQVTM; CDR2 reads ANQGSEA. CDR3 nucleotide sequence: TGCAGCGTTACCTCCCCGGGAAGAGGGGACGAGCAGTACTTC. Its protein product is CSVTSPGRGDEQYF.

With regard to this clonotype: The conserved closing phenylalanine or tryptophan is absent in this CDR3, likely reflecting a read error. V and J are TRBV7-6 and TRBJ1-1; the D is unclear. The V and J ends lost 6 bases and 0 bases respectively, with 14 bases between them. There are 15 residues in the CDR3. Per the germline V gene, CDR1 is SGHVS and CDR2 is FNYEAQ. This chain's CDR3 is CASSFNPVMNTEAFL. CDR3 coding DNA: TGTGCCAGCAGTTTTAACCCAGTCATGAACACTGAAGCTTTCCTT.

V usage is TRBV20-1 and J usage is TRBJ1-1; perhaps TRBD1 as D (5 bases). Germline V gives CDR1 DFQATT, CDR2 SNEGSKA (reference sequence). Trimming shortened V by 6 bases and J by 5 bases, and 16 bases separated the two germline ends. The CDR3 totals 13 residues. CDR3 residues: CSASHRGLTEAFF. CDR3 DNA sequence: TGCAGTGCCTCTCATCGGGGGTTGACTGAAGCTTTCTTT.

The chain recombines TRBV20-1 with TRBJ1-4, with unresolved D. CDR3 length: 11 residues. The ends were cut back, 0 bases at V and 13 bases at J, with 9 bases in the middle. The germline V gene has CDR1 DFQATT and CDR2 SNEGSKA (reference sequence). This CDR3 is CSAREGSGLFF. Here the CDR3 DNA reads TGCAGTGCTAGAGAGGGCAGCGGACTGTTTTTT.

This sequence joins TRBV7-6 and TRBJ1-1, with D tentatively TRBD1 (5 bases). In germline, CDR1 is SGHVS, CDR2 FNYEAQ. The CDR3 contains 17 residues. V gave up 3 bases and J gave up 0 bases, with 17 bases separating them. The DNA of the CDR3 is TGTGCCAGCAGCTTGGGGACGCGCGGGCCAATGAACACTGAAGCTTTCTTT. It encodes CASSLGTRGPMNTEAFF.

A few counts support this clonotype. This chain uses TRBV7-8 with TRBJ2-7, with TRBD1 identical over 7 bases. CDR1 is SGHVS, CDR2 FQNEAQ, per germline. J was trimmed by 2 bases and V by 2 bases; bases with no gene match: 6. The CDR3 is 15 residues long. As DNA, the CDR3 is TGTGCCAGCAGCTTAACAGGGGACGGAGCCTACGAGCAGTACTTC. It codes for CASSLTGDGAYEQYF.

Comment on this clonotype: A single base separates this from a much larger clone, so it may be a read error. The V and J genes are TRBV30 and TRBJ2-6; the match to TRBD2 covers 9 bases. Per the germline V gene, CDR1 is GTSNPN and CDR2 is SVGIG (reference sequence). The CDR3 contains 19 residues. The V gene end was trimmed by 4 bases and the J gene end by 0 bases; junction bases not matched to a gene: 13. The CDR3 region has the DNA TGTGCCTGGATGGCCCCCCTAGCGGGAACGAGCTCTGGGGCCAACGTCCTGACTTTC. Translated, it gives CAWMAPLAGTSSGANVLTF.

This clonotype has a count of ten or more. A junction boundary mismatches the germline segment, possibly from a read error. CDR3 DNA sequence: TGTGCCAGCAGCTTAGGGACTAGCGGGTCCTACGAGCAGTACTTC. This translates into CASSLGTSGSYEQYF. The chain joins TRBV4-1 to TRBJ2-7; 12 nucleotides agree with TRBD2. CDR1 and CDR2 (germline): MGHRA, YSYEKL. The CDR3 sequence is 15 residues long.

This clonotype has just a few counts. The chain links TRBV18 to TRBJ1-1; no clear D. With 3 bases removed from V and 1 base from J, the gap between germline ends came to 9 bases. The CDR3 has 14 residues. Germline values: CDR1 KGHSH, CDR2 LQKENI. The CDR3 DNA follows: TGTGCCAGCTCACCGGGCCAGTCGAACACTGAAGCTTTCTTT. Translation: CASSPGQSNTEAFF.

This clonotype was seen ten or more times. This chain joins TRBV7-2 and TRBJ2-5; 7 positions match TRBD2. V gave up 1 base and J gave up 5 bases; unmatched junction bases: 7. The V gene's germline CDR1 is SGHTA and CDR2 FQGNSA. The CDR3 length is 15 residues. This CDR3 is CASSLGGGGWETQYF. The DNA for the CDR3 is TGTGCCAGCAGCTTAGGGGGGGGTGGCTGGGAGACCCAGTACTTC.

The chain carries TRBV10-3 and TRBJ1-5; 8 positions agree with TRBD1. The V and J ends lost 6 bases and 14 bases, in that order; junction bases with no gene match: 15. The CDR3 runs 14 residues. The germline V gene has CDR1 ENHRY and CDR2 SYGVKD. The CDR3 loop is CAIRVGQASSYEHF. CDR3 nucleotide sequence: TGTGCCATCAGGGTGGGACAGGCGAGCTCCTACGAGCATTTT.

The genes are TRBV11-2 and TRBJ1-1, with a tentative D call TRBD1 (6 bases). Per the germline V gene, CDR1 is SGHAT and CDR2 is FQNNGV. This CDR3 has 14 amino acids. V lost 4 bases to trimming and J lost 3 bases, with 12 bases between them. The CDR3 is CASSSTGGYTEAFF. In DNA, the CDR3 is TGTGCCAGCAGCTCCACCGGGGGCTACACTGAAGCTTTCTTT. The full variable domain, its missing parts supplied by reference TRBV11-2 and TRBJ1-1, is EAGVAQSPRYKIIEKRQSVAFWCNPISGHATLYWYQQILGQGPKLLIQFQNNGVVDDSQLPKDRFSAERLKGVDSTLKIQPAKLEDSAVYLCASSSTGGYTEAFFGQGTRLTVV.

This clonotype was seen only a few times. This chain links TRBV7-9 with TRBJ1-1; D ambiguous. Germline assignment: CDR1 SEHNR and CDR2 FQNEAQ (reference sequence). V lost 5 bases, J lost 4 bases, and 8 bases lay in between. The CDR3 length is 12 residues. In DNA form, the CDR3 reads TGTGCCAGCAGCGGGTGGGGCACTGAAGCTTTCTTT. It codes for CASSGWGTEAFF.

This clonotype was counted ten times or more. The chain recombines TRBV5-4 with TRBJ1-5; tentative D call: TRBD1 (6 bases). The CDR3 spans 15 residues. CDR1 is SGHNT, CDR2 YYREEE, per germline (reference sequence). The ends were cut back, 0 bases at V and 1 base at J, with 8 bases in the middle. The CDR3, as DNA: TGTGCCAGCAGCTTGGGCGGACAGAGCAATCAGCCCCAGCATTTT. Protein: CASSLGGQSNQPQHF.

The chain couples TRBV5-6 to TRBJ2-7; maybe TRBD1 (6 bases). The CDR3 loop spans 12 amino acids. The V gene lost 7 bases and the J gene lost 6 bases, with 14 bases spanning the gap. Per germline, CDR1 SGHDT and CDR2 YYEEEE. CDR3 amino acids: CASGTTNGEQYF. As DNA, the CDR3 is TGTGCCAGCGGGACAACCAACGGCGAGCAGTACTTC.

The CDR3: CASSVVEQGSYEQYF. For the CDR3, the DNA is TGTGCCAGCAGTGTAGTAGAGCAGGGCTCCTACGAGCAGTACTTC. The V call is TRBV2, the J call TRBJ2-7, with a possible D match to TRBD1 (5 bases). V was shortened by 4 bases and J by 0 bases, with 13 bases between the two germline ends. The CDR3 has 15 residues. CDR1 and CDR2 from the germline V gene are SNHLY and FYNNEI. Combining the CDR3 with reference TRBV2 and TRBJ2-7 gives the whole variable domain EPEVTQTPSHQVTQMGQEVILRCVPISNHLYFYWYRQILGQKVEFLVSFYNNEISEKSEIFDDQFSVERPDGSNFTLKIRSTKLEDSAMYFCASSVVEQGSYEQYFGPGTRLTVT.